The present TCR beta chain was sequenced within a study of blood T cells in healthy people across ages. Each donor had 8.5 to 10 milliliters of peripheral blood drawn. Germline V gives CDR1 MDHEN, CDR2 SYDVKM. V dropped 7 bases and J dropped 7; count of bases not matched to a gene: 16. The CDR3 runs to 16 residues. This clonotype has only a few counts. The antigen is not known. General study points: Calculation of diversity from one million T cells yielded estimates considered to be underestimates. Age advanced and TCR beta diversity per million T cells fell, roughly linearly.

Using a J-beta primer mix together with a sample-barcoded 5' primer, a second PCR was run for about 6 to 12 cycles. A single record per CDR3 protein comes from TCRdb applying MiXCR to the 5' RACE reads. The sample carries 1.2 million to 1.5 million distinct CDR3 sequences, 40% to 50% recorded once. The chain has TRBV28 and TRBJ2-3, with 8 bases lining up with TRBD1. Sample: blood. The sequence derives from a young woman in good health. The CDR3 bases are TGTGCCAGCAACCTCAAATCCGGGACAGGTAGACATACGCAGTATTTT. It translates to CASNLKSGTGRHTQYF. Complete variable domain (other parts from reference TRBV28 and TRBJ2-3): DVKVTQSSRYLVKRTGEKVFLECVQDMDHENMFWYRQDPGLGLRLIYFSYDVKMKEKGDIPEGYSVSREKKERFSLILESASTNQTSMYLCASNLKSGTGRHTQYFGPGTRLTVL.